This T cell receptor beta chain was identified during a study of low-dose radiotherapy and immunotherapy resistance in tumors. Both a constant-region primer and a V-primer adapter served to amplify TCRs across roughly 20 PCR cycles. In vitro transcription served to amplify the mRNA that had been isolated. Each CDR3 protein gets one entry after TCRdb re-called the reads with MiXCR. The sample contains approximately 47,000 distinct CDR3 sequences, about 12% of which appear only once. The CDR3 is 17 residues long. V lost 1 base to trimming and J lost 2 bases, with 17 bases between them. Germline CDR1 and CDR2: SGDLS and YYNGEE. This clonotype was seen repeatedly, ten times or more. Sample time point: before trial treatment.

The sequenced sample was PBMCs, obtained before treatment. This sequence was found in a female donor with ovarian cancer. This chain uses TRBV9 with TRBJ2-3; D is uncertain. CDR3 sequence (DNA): TGTGCCAGCAGCGTAACCCCTGCCATTGGCGACACAGATACGCAGTATTTT. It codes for CASSVTPAIGDTDTQYF.